The 29 T cell receptor beta chains listed next were all sequenced from one sample in a study of cytomegalovirus exposure and HLA in healthy donors. PCR primers comprised 60 Vbeta and 13 Jbeta primers. Repertoires were generated with immunoSEQ multiplex PCR, while TCRdb's copy carries only in-frame clones and drops some. The data contain around 120,000 clones, roughly 77% of them singletons. The sample comprised PBMCs. The receptors here all came from a woman aged 40 to 50 in good health and CMV-seropositive.

The rearrangement links TRBV11-3 to TRBJ2-1; D may be TRBD2 (5 bases). This CDR3 has 18 amino acids. V lost 5 bases and J lost 0, with 20 bases in between. From germline, CDR1 is SGHNT and CDR2 YENEEA. DNA for the CDR3: TGTGCCAGCAGCCTTACCCCCGGAGGCGGCAGCTCCTACAATGAGCAGTTCTTC. The encoded protein is CASSLTPGGGSSYNEQFF.

The gene calls are TRBV5-1 and TRBJ1-1; D not resolved. Trimming cost V 1 base and J 1 base, with 5 bases left between them. Germline V CDR1 and CDR2: SGHRS, YFSETQ. The CDR3 length is 13 residues. CDR3 in amino acids: CASSLWQNTEAFF. The CDR3 coding sequence is TGCGCCAGCAGCTTGTGGCAGAACACTGAAGCTTTCTTT. The variable domain in full, with the rest retrieved from reference TRBV5-1 and TRBJ1-1, is KAGVTQTPRYLIKTRGQQVTLSCSPISGHRSVSWYQQTPGQGLQFLFEYFSETQRNKGNFPGRFSGRQFSNSRSEMNVSTLELGDSALYLCASSLWQNTEAFFGQGTRLTVV.

Here the CDR3 reads CASSLLAGVSTDTQYF. CDR3 nucleotide sequence: TGTGCCAGCAGCTTATTAGCGGGAGTGAGCACAGATACGCAGTATTTT. V gene TRBV11-2 combines with J gene TRBJ2-3; 9 nucleotides agree with TRBD2. Germline-derived CDR1 and CDR2 are SGHAT and FQNNGV. The junction had 3 bases not matched to a gene; V was cut back by 2 bases and J by 0 bases. CDR3 length: 16 amino acids. The full variable domain, with the rest looked up from reference TRBV11-2 and TRBJ2-3, is EAGVAQSPRYKIIEKRQSVAFWCNPISGHATLYWYQQILGQGPKLLIQFQNNGVVDDSQLPKDRFSAERLKGVDSTLKIQPAKLEDSAVYLCASSLLAGVSTDTQYFGPGTRLTVL.

V usage is TRBV27 and J usage is TRBJ1-6, with D hard to call. Germline V gene lookup returns CDR1 MNHEY and CDR2 SMNVEV (reference sequence). V was shortened by 4 bases and J by 9 bases, with 19 bases between the two germline ends. This CDR3 region has 16 residues. The DNA of the CDR3 is TGTGCCAGCAGTTCCTCAAATGTGAGAAGAAGTTCACCCCTCCACTTT. Protein product: CASSSSNVRRSSPLHF.

J is TRBJ2-1 and V is TRBV5-4; no firm D call. The CDR3 length is 14 residues. The germline CDR1 and CDR2 sequences are SGHNT and YYREEE (reference sequence). The V end was cut by 0 bases, the J end by 3 bases, with 7 bases between. The CDR3 is CASSLDRNYNEQFF. The CDR3 coding sequence is TGTGCCAGCAGCTTGGACAGAAACTACAATGAGCAGTTCTTC.

This clone was detected only once. This chain connects TRBV6-1 to TRBJ1-1, with D possibly matching TRBD1 (6 bases). Looked up from germline, CDR1 is MNHNS and CDR2 is SASEGT. This CDR3 contains 13 residues. Trimming took 9 bases from V and 8 from J, leaving 19 bases between them. The CDR3 sequence: CARLTDRFGEAFF. The CDR3 DNA reads TGTGCCAGACTTACTGACAGGTTTGGGGAAGCTTTCTTT.

Only a few counts were recorded for this clone. The V gene is TRBV21-1, the J gene TRBJ2-3; TRBD1 reflects the table's D call only, with no check against the DNA. TRBV21-1 is flagged as a pseudogene. The CDR3 covers 13 residues. The DNA for the CDR3 is TGTGCCAGCAGCAAAGTGCAGGCAGATACGCAGTATTTT. Amino acids: CASSKVQADTQYF.

This clone was observed once. The genes are TRBV2 and TRBJ2-7; 9 bases agree with TRBD2. This CDR3 region has 16 residues. V shed 3 bases and J 2 bases; nucleotides not matched to a gene: 8. Germline lookup yields CDR1 SNHLY and CDR2 FYNNEI. The CDR3 loop is CASSDRVSGGTYEQYF. Written as DNA, the CDR3 is TGTGCCAGCAGTGATAGGGTTAGCGGGGGAACCTACGAGCAGTACTTC.

V usage is TRBV13 and J usage is TRBJ2-1, with TRBD2 matching 10 bases. CDR1 is PRHDT, CDR2 FYEKMQ, per germline (reference sequence). J gave up 8 bases and V 9 bases, and 10 bases lay outside the gene matches. This CDR3 region has 14 residues. The CDR3 DNA sequence: TGTGCCAGTTCAACTAGCGGGACGTCCGATGAGCAGTTCTTC. As protein: CASSTSGTSDEQFF. Full variable domain (outside the CDR3, taken from reference TRBV13 and TRBJ2-1): AAGVIQSPRHLIKEKRETATLKCYPIPRHDTVYWYQQGPGQDPQFLISFYEKMQSDKGSIPDRFSAQQFSDYHSELNMSSLELGDSALYFCASSTSGTSDEQFFGPGTRLTVL.

The chain has TRBV27 and TRBJ2-7, with a possible D match to TRBD2 (5 bases). Trimming took 4 bases from V and 2 from J, leaving 18 bases between them. This CDR3 has 16 amino acids. CDR1 is MNHEY and CDR2 is SMNVEV in the germline V gene (reference sequence). For the CDR3, the DNA is TGTGCCAGCAGTTCGGGCCGGGATTTCACCACCTACGAGCAGTACTTC. It encodes CASSSGRDFTTYEQYF.

This sequence joins TRBV28 and TRBJ1-2; D not certain. Germline values: CDR1 MDHEN, CDR2 SYDVKM. The V end was cut by 8 bases, the J end by 4 bases, with 8 bases between. CDR3 size: 11 residues. The DNA for the CDR3 is TGTGCCAGCGGGCAATCCTATGGCTACACCTTC. The encoded protein is CASGQSYGYTF.

The rearrangement uses TRBV19 and TRBJ2-3, with D perhaps matching TRBD1 (5 bases). CDR1 is LNHDA and CDR2 is SQIVND in the germline V gene (reference sequence). This CDR3 is built from 16 residues. With 7 bases removed from V and 2 bases from J, the gap between germline ends came to 19 bases. The CDR3 sequence: CASNSKGLPNTDTQYF. DNA for the CDR3: TGTGCCAGTAACTCGAAGGGGCTCCCGAACACAGATACGCAGTATTTT.

This clone has a handful of counts. This chain uses TRBV6-5 with TRBJ1-4; 7 bases match TRBD1. Germline V gene sequence: CDR1 MNHEY, CDR2 SVGAGI. CDR3 length equals 15 residues. The V and J ends lost 8 bases and 0 bases, in that order; junction bases with no gene match: 6. The CDR3 is CASRDRYATNEKLFF. The CDR3, as DNA: TGTGCCAGCCGGGACAGATATGCAACTAATGAAAAACTGTTTTTT.

V gene TRBV5-1 combines with J gene TRBJ2-1, with D maybe TRBD2 (5 bases). V was trimmed by 4 bases and J by 1 base, leaving 12 bases between them. From germline, CDR1 is SGHRS and CDR2 YFSETQ. The CDR3 spans 15 residues. CDR3 protein: CASSTDLSSYNEQFF. In DNA form, the CDR3 reads TGCGCCAGCAGCACGGACTTATCGTCCTACAATGAGCAGTTCTTC.

This clone was seen a handful of times. V and J are TRBV9 and TRBJ2-7; 11 bases align to TRBD2. Germline lookup yields CDR1 SGDLS and CDR2 YYNGEE. This CDR3 contains 15 residues. Losses at the gene ends were 4 bases for V and 2 bases for J; bases not matched to a gene: 5. CDR3 DNA sequence: TGTGCCAGCAGCACGGGACTAGCGGAAACCTACGAGCAGTACTTC. Translating it yields CASSTGLAETYEQYF.

The gene calls are TRBV5-4 and TRBJ1-4, with a possible D match to TRBD1 (6 bases). Germline V CDR1 and CDR2: SGHNT, YYREEE (reference sequence). Trimming removed 2 bases from V and 6 bases from J, with 11 bases in between. The CDR3 is made up of 14 amino acids. CDR3 amino acids: CASSFLGGHEKLFF. The CDR3 nucleotides read TGTGCCAGCAGCTTTCTAGGGGGTCATGAAAAACTGTTTTTT. Supplemented by reference TRBV5-4 and TRBJ1-4, the full variable domain reads ETGVTQSPTHLIKTRGQQVTLRCSSQSGHNTVSWYQQALGQGPQFIFQYYREEENGRGNFPPRFSGLQFPNYSSELNVNALELDDSALYLCASSFLGGHEKLFFGSGTQLSVL.

This clone came up a few times. The junction shows a germline mismatch at one end, possibly a read error. The chain links TRBV5-1 to TRBJ2-7; possible D gene TRBD2, 6 bases. Per the germline V gene, CDR1 is SGHRS and CDR2 is YFSETQ. The length of the CDR3 is 11 residues. The CDR3 sequence is CASSSPGLGHF. As DNA, the CDR3 is TGCGCCAGCAGCTCGCCGGGACTGGGACACTTC.

A remark on this clone: Other DNA sequences in the sample encode the same CDR3. The V and J genes are TRBV7-2 and TRBJ2-7; tentative D call: TRBD1 (5 bases). Germline V lookup: CDR1 SGHTA, CDR2 FQGNSA. The length of the CDR3 is 16 residues. V was clipped by 4 bases and J by 4 bases, with 20 bases between them. The CDR3 region is CASSSLPMTELYEQYF. In nucleotides, the CDR3 is TGTGCCAGCAGCTCACTGCCGATGACAGAACTGTACGAGCAGTACTTC.

The gene calls are TRBV14 and TRBJ1-4, with no clear D. The germline V gene has CDR1 SGHDN and CDR2 FVKESK. V was clipped by 4 bases and J by 8 bases, with 11 bases between them. The CDR3 spans 13 residues. The CDR3 sequence: CASSPVMREKLFF. The CDR3 bases are TGTGCCAGCAGCCCAGTAATGAGGGAAAAACTGTTTTTT.

The V gene is TRBV7-9, the J gene TRBJ2-3; 12 bases align to TRBD2. CDR1 and CDR2 from the germline V gene are SEHNR and FQNEAQ (reference sequence). The V gene end was trimmed by 4 bases and the J gene end by 5 bases; junction bases not matched to a gene: 7. This CDR3 has 16 residues. This chain's CDR3 is CASSYLAGGPGDTQYF. Written as DNA, the CDR3 is TGTGCCAGCAGCTACCTAGCGGGGGGGCCCGGAGATACGCAGTATTTT.

This rearrangement joins TRBV28 to TRBJ2-7; TRBD1 matches 9 bases. Germline V gene data show CDR1 as MDHEN and CDR2 as SYDVKM. V lost 2 bases, J lost 3 bases, and 8 bases stayed unmatched. The length of the CDR3 is 16 residues. The CDR3 loop reads CASSLLGTGLGYEQYF. DNA for the CDR3: TGTGCCAGCAGTTTACTCGGGACAGGGTTAGGCTACGAGCAGTACTTC.

This chain connects TRBV5-5 to TRBJ2-7; 9 nucleotides line up with TRBD2. Trimming removed 4 bases from V and 3 bases from J; junction bases left unmatched: 8. Germline V gene sequence: CDR1 SGHKS, CDR2 YYEKEE (reference sequence). The CDR3 has 15 residues. The CDR3 DNA is TGTGCCAGCAGCCCCGCTGCGGGGGGGTTCTACGAGCAGTACTTC. Translation gives CASSPAAGGFYEQYF.

The V call is TRBV7-6, the J call TRBJ2-5, with a possible D match to TRBD2 (7 bases). Germline V gene lookup returns CDR1 SGHVS and CDR2 FNYEAQ. V gave up 3 bases and J gave up 5 bases, with 10 bases separating them. The CDR3 has 13 residues. CDR3 sequence (DNA): TGTGCCAGCAGCTTCGGGGGGCCGGAGACCCAGTACTTC. It yields the protein CASSFGGPETQYF.

The chain has TRBV7-3 and TRBJ2-3; 12 bases align to TRBD2. J lost 4 bases, V lost 2 bases, and 4 bases had no gene match. The CDR3 runs 16 residues. The germline CDR1 and CDR2 sequences are SGHTA and FQGTGA. DNA of the CDR3: TGTGCCAGCAGCTTACTAGCGGGGGGGAGATCAGATACGCAGTATTTT. Translated, it gives CASSLLAGGRSDTQYF.

The genes are TRBV5-6 and TRBJ1-1, with D possibly being TRBD1 (6 bases). The CDR3 contains 13 residues. Germline V gene data show CDR1 as SGHDT and CDR2 as YYEEEE. V was pared by 1 base and J by 6 bases, with 10 bases between. The CDR3 bases are TGTGCCAGCAGCTTGACAGGGCGGGCTGAAGCTTTCTTT. Its translation: CASSLTGRAEAFF.

This clone was picked up a small number of times. The chain couples TRBV6-5 to TRBJ2-2, with a weak D call TRBD2 (6 bases). The V and J ends lost 0 bases and 6 bases respectively, with 8 bases between them. Germline V gives CDR1 MNHEY, CDR2 SVGAGI. CDR3 length: 14 residues. The CDR3 sequence: CASSYSGGAGELFF. DNA of the CDR3: TGTGCCAGCAGTTACTCGGGCGGGGCCGGGGAGCTGTTTTTT.

This clone has only one observation. The rearrangement uses TRBV15 and TRBJ1-3; D is perhaps TRBD1 (5 bases). Trimming took off 8 bases at V and 0 bases at J, with 11 bases between the two ends. Germline-derived CDR1 and CDR2 are LNHNV and YYDKDF (reference sequence). The CDR3 covers 14 residues. CDR3 amino acids: CATWAGHSGNTIYF. The CDR3 nucleotides are TGTGCCACCTGGGCAGGGCACTCTGGAAACACCATATATTTT. Variable domain in full (rest from reference TRBV15 and TRBJ1-3): DAMVIQNPRYQVTQFGKPVTLSCSQTLNHNVMYWYQQKSSQAPKLLFHYYDKDFNNEADTPDNFQSRRPNTSFCFLDIRSPGLGDTAMYLCATWAGHSGNTIYFGEGSWLTVV.

This chain links TRBV30 with TRBJ2-4, with 7 bases identical to TRBD1. CDR3 length equals 14 residues. CDR1 GTSNPN and CDR2 SVGIG come from the germline V gene (reference sequence). The trim removed 2 bases at V and 11 bases at J, leaving 12 bases unmatched. For the CDR3, the DNA is TGTGCCTGGAGTCCACGGGACAGCCGGGTCTTTCAGTACTTC. This gives the protein CAWSPRDSRVFQYF.

The rearrangement uses TRBV27 and TRBJ2-1; no reliable D call. In germline, CDR1 is MNHEY, CDR2 SMNVEV (reference sequence). The CDR3 is made up of 14 amino acids. With 1 base removed from V and 7 bases from J, the gap between germline ends came to 11 bases. CDR3 in amino acids: CASSLWALSNEQFF. The CDR3, as DNA: TGTGCCAGCAGTTTATGGGCCTTATCGAATGAGCAGTTCTTC.